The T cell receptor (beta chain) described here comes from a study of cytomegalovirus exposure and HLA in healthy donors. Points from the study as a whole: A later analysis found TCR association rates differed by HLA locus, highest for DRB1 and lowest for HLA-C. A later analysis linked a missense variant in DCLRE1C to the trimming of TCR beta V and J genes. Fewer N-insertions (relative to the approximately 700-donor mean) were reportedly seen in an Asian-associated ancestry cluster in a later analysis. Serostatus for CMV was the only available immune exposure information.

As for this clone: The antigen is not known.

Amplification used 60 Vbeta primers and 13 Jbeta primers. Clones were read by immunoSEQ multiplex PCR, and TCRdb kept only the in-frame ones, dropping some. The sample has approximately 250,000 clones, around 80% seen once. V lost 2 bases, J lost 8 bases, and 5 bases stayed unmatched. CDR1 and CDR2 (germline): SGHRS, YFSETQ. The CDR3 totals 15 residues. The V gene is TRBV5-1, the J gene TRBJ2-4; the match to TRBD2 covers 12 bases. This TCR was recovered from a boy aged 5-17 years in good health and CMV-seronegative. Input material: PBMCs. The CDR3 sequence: CASSLRTSGDDIQYF. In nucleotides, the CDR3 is TGCGCCAGCAGCTTAAGGACTAGCGGGGATGACATTCAGTACTTC.